This T cell receptor beta chain was captured in a study of cytomegalovirus exposure and HLA in healthy donors. CDR3 length: 16 amino acids. The germline gives CDR1 MNHEY, CDR2 SMNVEV (reference sequence). This clone showed up just once. Its antigen remains unknown. The germline gene is not matched at one end of the junction; a read error may be the cause. Study-wide results and caveats: Among donors in an Asian-associated ancestry cluster, a later analysis reportedly found fewer N-insertions than the approximately 670-donor mean. TCR beta sequences numbering around 15,000 were associated with HLA alleles at 0.05 false discovery rate in a later analysis.

Amplification used 60 Vbeta primers and 13 Jbeta primers. The data were produced by immunoSEQ multiplex PCR, yet TCRdb's version contains in-frame clones alone and is incomplete. The sample lists about 140,000 clones; about four fifths were seen once. The chain couples TRBV27 to TRBJ1-2, with TRBD1 matching 10 bases. Sequenced: PBMCs. This clonotype was sampled from a male donor in good health and CMV-seronegative. In DNA, the CDR3 is TGTGCCAGCAGTTCCGGCCCGGGACAGGGGTATAGGGGCTACCCCTTC. It specifies CASSSGPGQGYRGYPF.